This T cell receptor (beta chain) was recovered during a study of OX40 agonist ivuxolimab in advanced cancers. Overall study context: Dosing consisted of intravenous ivuxolimab at 0.01 to 10 mg/kg every 2 weeks. Each dose-escalation patient presented with hepatocellular carcinoma, melanoma, renal cell or head and neck cancer.

Germline CDR1 LNHDA, CDR2 SQIVND (reference sequence). The CDR3 extends over 16 amino acids. V was clipped by 5 bases and J by 3 bases, with 19 bases between them. Sequencing was performed with immunoSEQ multiplex PCR; in TCRdb, only in-frame clones are kept and a portion is missing. The sample has 45,000 to 50,000 clones, 88% seen once; the top ten hold roughly 8%. Specimen: CD4+ or CD8+ T cells sorted from blood, collected in a trial of the OX40 agonist ivuxolimab. The clonotype was recovered from an adult with an advanced solid tumor such as melanoma, head and neck, liver or kidney cancer. This chain joins TRBV19 and TRBJ1-1; D is perhaps TRBD1 (5 bases). The CDR3 loop reads CASSSRGDGWDTEAFF. Written as DNA, the CDR3 is TGTGCCAGTAGTTCCCGAGGGGACGGGTGGGACACTGAAGCTTTCTTT. Based on the CDR3 plus reference TRBV19 and TRBJ1-1, the full variable domain is DGGITQSPKYLFRKEGQNVTLSCEQNLNHDAMYWYRQDPGQGLRLIYYSQIVNDFQKGDIAEGYSVSREKKESFPLTVTSAQKNPTAFYLCASSSRGDGWDTEAFFGQGTRLTVV.